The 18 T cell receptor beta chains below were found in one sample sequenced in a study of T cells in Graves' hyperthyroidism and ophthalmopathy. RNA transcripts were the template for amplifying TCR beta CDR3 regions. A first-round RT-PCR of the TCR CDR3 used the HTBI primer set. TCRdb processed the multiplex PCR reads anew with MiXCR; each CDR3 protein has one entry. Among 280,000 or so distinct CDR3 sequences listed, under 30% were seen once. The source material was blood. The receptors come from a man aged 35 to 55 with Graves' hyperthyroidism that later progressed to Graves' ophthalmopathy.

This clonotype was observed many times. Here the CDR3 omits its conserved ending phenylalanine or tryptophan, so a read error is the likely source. The CDR3 DNA reads as TGTGCCAGCAGCTTCAGCAGGGGTCCCTACGAGCAGTACCTC. Protein product: CASSFSRGPYEQYL. This chain connects TRBV13 to TRBJ2-7, with a possible D match to TRBD1 (6 bases). The CDR3 runs 14 residues. The germline V and J ends were trimmed by 3 bases and 2 bases, with 11 bases remaining between them. CDR1 PRHDT and CDR2 FYEKMQ come from the germline V gene (reference sequence).

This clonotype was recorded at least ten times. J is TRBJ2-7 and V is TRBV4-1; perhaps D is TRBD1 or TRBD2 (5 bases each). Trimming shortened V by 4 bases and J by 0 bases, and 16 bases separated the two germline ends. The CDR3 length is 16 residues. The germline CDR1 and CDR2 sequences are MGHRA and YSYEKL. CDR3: CASSRHSGTTSYEQYF. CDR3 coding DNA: TGCGCCAGCAGCCGACATTCAGGGACCACCTCCTACGAGCAGTACTTC.

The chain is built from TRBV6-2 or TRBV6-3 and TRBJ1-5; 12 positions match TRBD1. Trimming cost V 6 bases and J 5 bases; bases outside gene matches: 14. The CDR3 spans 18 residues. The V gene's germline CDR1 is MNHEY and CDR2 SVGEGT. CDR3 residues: CASRPPGTGGFSDQPQHF. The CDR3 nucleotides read TGTGCCAGCAGACCCCCCGGGACAGGGGGCTTCTCGGATCAGCCCCAGCATTTT.

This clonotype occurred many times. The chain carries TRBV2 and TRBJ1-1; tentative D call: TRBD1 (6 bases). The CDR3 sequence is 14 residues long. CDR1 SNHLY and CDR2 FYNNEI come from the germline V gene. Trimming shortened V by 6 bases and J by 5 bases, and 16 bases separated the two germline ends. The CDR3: CASRTDRMWTEAFF. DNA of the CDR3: TGTGCCAGCAGGACGGACAGAATGTGGACTGAAGCTTTCTTT.

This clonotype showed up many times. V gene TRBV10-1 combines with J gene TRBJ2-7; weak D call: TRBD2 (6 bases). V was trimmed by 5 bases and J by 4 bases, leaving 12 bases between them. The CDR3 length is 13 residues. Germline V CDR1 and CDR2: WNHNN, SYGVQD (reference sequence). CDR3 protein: CASSRGGNYEQYF. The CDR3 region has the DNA TGCGCCAGCAGTCGGGGAGGCAATTACGAGCAGTACTTC.

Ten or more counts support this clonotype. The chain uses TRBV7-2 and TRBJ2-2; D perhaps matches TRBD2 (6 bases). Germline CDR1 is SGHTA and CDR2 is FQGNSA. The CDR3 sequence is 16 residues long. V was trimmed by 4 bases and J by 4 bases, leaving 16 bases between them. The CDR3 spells CASSSRTTLATGELFF. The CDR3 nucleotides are TGTGCCAGCAGCTCAAGGACTACCCTGGCCACCGGGGAGCTGTTTTTT.

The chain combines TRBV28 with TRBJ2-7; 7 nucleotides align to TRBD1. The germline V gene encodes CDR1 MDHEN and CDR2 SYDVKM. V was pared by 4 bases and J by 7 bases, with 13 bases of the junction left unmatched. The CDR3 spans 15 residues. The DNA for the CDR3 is TGTGCCAGCAGTTCTTCAGGGGGTAAATTGGGGGAGCAGTACTTC. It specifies CASSSSGGKLGEQYF.

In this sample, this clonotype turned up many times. The CDR3 protein is CAISESRGTTEAFF. The DNA for the CDR3 is TGTGCCATCAGTGAGTCCAGGGGTACCACTGAAGCTTTCTTT. This chain joins TRBV10-3 and TRBJ1-1; tentative D call: TRBD1 (6 bases). This CDR3 comprises 14 residues. Trimming left V 0 bases short and J 4 bases short, with 9 bases between. Per the germline V gene, CDR1 is ENHRY and CDR2 is SYGVKD.

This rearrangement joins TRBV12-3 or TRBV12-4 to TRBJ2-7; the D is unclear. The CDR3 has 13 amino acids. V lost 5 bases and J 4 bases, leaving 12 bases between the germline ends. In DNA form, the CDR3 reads TGTGCCAGCAGTCGGCAGGTAGGGTACGAGCAGTACTTC. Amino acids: CASSRQVGYEQYF.

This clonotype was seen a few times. CDR3 region: CAIRQGETQYF. The CDR3 bases are TGTGCCATCAGGCAAGGGGAGACCCAGTACTTC. The V call is TRBV10-3, the J call TRBJ2-5; no firm D call. Germline V lookup: CDR1 ENHRY, CDR2 SYGVKD. This CDR3 comprises 11 residues. V was clipped by 6 bases and J by 5 bases, with 7 bases between them.

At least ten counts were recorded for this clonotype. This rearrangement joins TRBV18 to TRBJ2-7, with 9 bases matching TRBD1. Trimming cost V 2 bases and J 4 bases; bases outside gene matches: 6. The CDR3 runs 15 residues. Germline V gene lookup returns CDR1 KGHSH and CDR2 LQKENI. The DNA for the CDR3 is TGTGCCAGCTCACCAAGCGGACAGGGGTTTTACGAGCAGTACTTC. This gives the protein CASSPSGQGFYEQYF. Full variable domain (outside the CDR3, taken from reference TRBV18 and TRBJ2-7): NAGVMQNPRHLVRRRGQEARLRCSPMKGHSHVYWYRQLPEEGLKFMVYLQKENIIDESGMPKERFSAEFPKEGPSILRIQQVVRGDSAAYFCASSPSGQGFYEQYFGPGTRLTVT.

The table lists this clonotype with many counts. CDR3 DNA sequence: TGTGCCAGCAGCCCCCCGACAGCCATGAACACTGAAGCTTTCTTT. Protein: CASSPPTAMNTEAFF. The rearrangement uses TRBV3-1 and TRBJ1-1; weak D call: TRBD1 (5 bases). Between the trimmed V and J ends, which lost 4 bases and 0 bases, there was a span of 12 bases. The CDR3 runs to 15 residues. CDR1 is LGHDT and CDR2 is YNNKEL in the germline V gene (reference sequence).

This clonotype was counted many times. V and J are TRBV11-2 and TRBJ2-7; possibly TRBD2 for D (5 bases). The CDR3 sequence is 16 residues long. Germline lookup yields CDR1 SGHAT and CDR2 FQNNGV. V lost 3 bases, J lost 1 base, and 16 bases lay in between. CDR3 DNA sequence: TGTGCCAGCAGCTTGGGAGCTAACGGATTGTCCTACGAGCAGTACTTC. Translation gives CASSLGANGLSYEQYF. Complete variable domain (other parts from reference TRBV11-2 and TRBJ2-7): EAGVAQSPRYKIIEKRQSVAFWCNPISGHATLYWYQQILGQGPKLLIQFQNNGVVDDSQLPKDRFSAERLKGVDSTLKIQPAKLEDSAVYLCASSLGANGLSYEQYFGPGTRLTVT.

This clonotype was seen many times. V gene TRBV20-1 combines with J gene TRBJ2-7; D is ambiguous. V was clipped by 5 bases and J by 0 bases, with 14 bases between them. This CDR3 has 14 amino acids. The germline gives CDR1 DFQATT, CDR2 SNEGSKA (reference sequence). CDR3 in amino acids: CSAAPHRTSYEQYF. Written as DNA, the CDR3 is TGCAGTGCTGCCCCGCACCGAACCTCCTACGAGCAGTACTTC.

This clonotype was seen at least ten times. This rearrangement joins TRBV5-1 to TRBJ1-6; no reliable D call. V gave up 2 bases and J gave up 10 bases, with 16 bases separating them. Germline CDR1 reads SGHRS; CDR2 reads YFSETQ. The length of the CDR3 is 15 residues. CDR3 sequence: CASSFDIGEESPLHF. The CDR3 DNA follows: TGCGCCAGCAGCTTCGACATTGGGGAGGAATCACCCCTCCACTTT.

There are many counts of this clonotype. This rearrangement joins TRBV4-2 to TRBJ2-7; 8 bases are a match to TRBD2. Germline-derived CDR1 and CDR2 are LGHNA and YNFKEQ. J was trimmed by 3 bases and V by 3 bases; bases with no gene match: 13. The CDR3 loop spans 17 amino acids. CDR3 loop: CASSQDRVGSGGYEQYF. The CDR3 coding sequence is TGTGCCAGCAGCCAGGACCGGGTTGGCAGCGGGGGCTACGAGCAGTACTTC.

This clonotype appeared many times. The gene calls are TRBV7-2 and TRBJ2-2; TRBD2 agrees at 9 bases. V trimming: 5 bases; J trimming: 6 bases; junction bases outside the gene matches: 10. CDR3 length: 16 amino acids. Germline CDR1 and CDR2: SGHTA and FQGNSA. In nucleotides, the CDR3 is TGTGCCAGCAGCCCACAGGGACTAGCTATCGCCGGGGAGCTGTTTTTT. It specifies CASSPQGLAIAGELFF.

The CDR3 here is CASRETGYSYEQYF. Written as DNA, the CDR3 is TGTGCCAGTAGGGAAACAGGCTACTCCTACGAGCAGTACTTC. The genes are TRBV19 and TRBJ2-7; TRBD1 might be the D (5 bases). V lost 6 bases, J lost 0 bases, and 12 bases lay in between. This CDR3 spans 14 amino acids. Germline assignment: CDR1 LNHDA and CDR2 SQIVND (reference sequence).